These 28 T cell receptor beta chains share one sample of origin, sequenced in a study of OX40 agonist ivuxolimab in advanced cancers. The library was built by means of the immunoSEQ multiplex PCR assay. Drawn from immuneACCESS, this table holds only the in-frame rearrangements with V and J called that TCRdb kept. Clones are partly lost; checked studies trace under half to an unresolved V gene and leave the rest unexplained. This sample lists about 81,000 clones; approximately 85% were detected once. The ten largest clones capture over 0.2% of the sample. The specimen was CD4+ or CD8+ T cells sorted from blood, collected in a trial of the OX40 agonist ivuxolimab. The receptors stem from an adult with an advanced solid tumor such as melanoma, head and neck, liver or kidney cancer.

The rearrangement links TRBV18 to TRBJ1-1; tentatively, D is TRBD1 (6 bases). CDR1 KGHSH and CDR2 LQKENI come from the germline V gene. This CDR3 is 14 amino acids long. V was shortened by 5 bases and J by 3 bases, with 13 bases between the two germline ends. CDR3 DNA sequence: TGTGCCAGCTCAAACAAACAGGGCGACACTGAAGCTTTCTTT. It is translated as CASSNKQGDTEAFF.

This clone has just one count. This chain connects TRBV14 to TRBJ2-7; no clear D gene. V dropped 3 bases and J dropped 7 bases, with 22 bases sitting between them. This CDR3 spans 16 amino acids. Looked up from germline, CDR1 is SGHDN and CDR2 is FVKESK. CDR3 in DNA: TGTGCCAGCAGCCACCCCCCGGACCGACAAATTTGGGAGCAGTACTTC. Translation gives CASSHPPDRQIWEQYF.

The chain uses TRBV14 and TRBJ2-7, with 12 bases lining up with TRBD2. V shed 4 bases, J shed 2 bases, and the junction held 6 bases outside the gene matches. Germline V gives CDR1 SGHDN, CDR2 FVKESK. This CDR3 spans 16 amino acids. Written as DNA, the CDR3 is TGTGCCAGCAGCCCCAGGACTAGCGGGATCACCTACGAGCAGTACTTC. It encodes CASSPRTSGITYEQYF.

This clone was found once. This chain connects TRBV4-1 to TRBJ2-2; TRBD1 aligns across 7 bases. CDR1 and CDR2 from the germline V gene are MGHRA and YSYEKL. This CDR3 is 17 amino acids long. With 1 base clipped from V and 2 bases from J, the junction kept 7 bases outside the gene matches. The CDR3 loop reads CASSQGLRTGNTGELFF. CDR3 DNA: TGCGCCAGCAGCCAAGGATTACGGACAGGCAACACCGGGGAGCTGTTTTTT.

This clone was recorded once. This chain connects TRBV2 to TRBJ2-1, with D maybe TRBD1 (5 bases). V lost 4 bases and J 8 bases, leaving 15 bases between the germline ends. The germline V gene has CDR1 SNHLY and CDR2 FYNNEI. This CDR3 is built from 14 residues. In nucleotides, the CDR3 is TGTGCCAGCAGTGTTTTGGGGAAGGGGCATGAGCAGTTCTTC. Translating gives CASSVLGKGHEQFF.

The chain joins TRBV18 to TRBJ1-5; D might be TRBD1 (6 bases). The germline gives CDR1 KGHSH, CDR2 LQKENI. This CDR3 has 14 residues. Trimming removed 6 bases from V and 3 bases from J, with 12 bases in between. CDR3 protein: CASSRGGTNQPQHF. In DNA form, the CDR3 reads TGTGCCAGCTCGAGGGGGGGGACCAATCAGCCCCAGCATTTT.

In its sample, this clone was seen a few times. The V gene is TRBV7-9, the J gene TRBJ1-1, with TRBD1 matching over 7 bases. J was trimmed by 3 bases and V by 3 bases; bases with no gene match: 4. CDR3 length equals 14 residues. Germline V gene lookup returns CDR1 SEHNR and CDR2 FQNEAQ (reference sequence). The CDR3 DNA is TGTGCCAGCAGCTTGGACAGGTGGGACACTGAAGCTTTCTTT. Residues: CASSLDRWDTEAFF.

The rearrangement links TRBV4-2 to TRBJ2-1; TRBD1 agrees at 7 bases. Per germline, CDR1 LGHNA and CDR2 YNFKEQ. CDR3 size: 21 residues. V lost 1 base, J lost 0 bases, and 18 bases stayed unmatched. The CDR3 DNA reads TGTGCCAGCAGCCAAGGGAGATACAGGGGTGGAAAGTTTAGCTCCTACAATGAGCAGTTCTTC. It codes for CASSQGRYRGGKFSSYNEQFF.

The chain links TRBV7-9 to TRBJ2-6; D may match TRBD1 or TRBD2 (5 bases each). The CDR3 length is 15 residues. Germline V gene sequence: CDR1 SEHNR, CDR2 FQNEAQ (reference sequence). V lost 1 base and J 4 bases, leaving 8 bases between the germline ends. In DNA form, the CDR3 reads TGTGCCAGCAGCTTAGTGGGGGAGGGGGCCAACGTCCTGACTTTC. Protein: CASSLVGEGANVLTF. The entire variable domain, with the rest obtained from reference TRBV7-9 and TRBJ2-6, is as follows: DTGVSQNPRHKITKRGQNVTFRCDPISEHNRLYWYRQTLGQGPEFLTYFQNEAQLEKSRLLSDRFSAERPKGSFSTLEIQRTEQGDSAMYLCASSLVGEGANVLTFGAGSRLTVL.

The DNA for the CDR3 is TGTGCCAGCAGTTATGGCAGGGCGGCGAATGAGCAGTTCTTC. Translated: CASSYGRAANEQFF. This chain links TRBV6-5 with TRBJ2-1; D may be TRBD1 (5 bases). Trimming left V 3 bases short and J 7 bases short, with 13 bases between. The CDR3 consists of 14 residues. CDR1 and CDR2 (germline): MNHEY, SVGAGI.

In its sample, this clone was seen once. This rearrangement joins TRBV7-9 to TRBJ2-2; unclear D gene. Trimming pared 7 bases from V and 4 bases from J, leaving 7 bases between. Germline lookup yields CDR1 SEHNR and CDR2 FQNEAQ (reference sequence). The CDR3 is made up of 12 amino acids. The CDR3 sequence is CASNRATGELFF. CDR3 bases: TGTGCCAGCAATAGGGCCACCGGGGAGCTGTTTTTT.

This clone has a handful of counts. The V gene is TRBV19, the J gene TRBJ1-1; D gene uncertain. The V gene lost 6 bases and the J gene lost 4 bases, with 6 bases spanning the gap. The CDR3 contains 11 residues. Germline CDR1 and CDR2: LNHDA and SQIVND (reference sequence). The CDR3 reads CASRRGTEAFF. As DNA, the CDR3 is TGTGCCAGTAGACGGGGCACTGAAGCTTTCTTT.

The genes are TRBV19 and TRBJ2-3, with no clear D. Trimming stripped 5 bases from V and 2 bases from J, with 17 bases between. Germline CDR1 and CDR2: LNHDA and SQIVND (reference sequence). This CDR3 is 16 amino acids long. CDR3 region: CASSGWIGTFTDTQYF. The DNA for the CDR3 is TGTGCCAGTAGTGGATGGATCGGCACCTTCACAGATACGCAGTATTTT.

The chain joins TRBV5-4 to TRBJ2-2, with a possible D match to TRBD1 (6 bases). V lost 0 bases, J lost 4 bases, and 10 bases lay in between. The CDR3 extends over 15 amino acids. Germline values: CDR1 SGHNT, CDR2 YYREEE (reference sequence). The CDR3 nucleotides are TGTGCCAGCAGCTTGGAACAGGGAATCACCGGGGAGCTGTTTTTT. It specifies CASSLEQGITGELFF.

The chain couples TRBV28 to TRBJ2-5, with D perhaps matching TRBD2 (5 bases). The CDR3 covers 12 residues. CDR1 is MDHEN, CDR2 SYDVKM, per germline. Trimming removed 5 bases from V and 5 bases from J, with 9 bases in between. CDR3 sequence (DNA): TGTGCCAGCAGTACTAGGCCGGAGACCCAGTACTTC. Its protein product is CASSTRPETQYF.

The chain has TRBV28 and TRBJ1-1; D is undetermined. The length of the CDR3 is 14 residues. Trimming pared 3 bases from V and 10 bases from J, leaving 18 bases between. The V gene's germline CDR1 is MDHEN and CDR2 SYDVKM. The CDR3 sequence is CASSFDQDLPPAFF. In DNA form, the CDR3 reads TGTGCCAGCAGTTTCGATCAGGACTTGCCACCAGCTTTCTTT.

The CDR3, as DNA: TGTGCCAGCAGACCAGGACTAGCGGGATGGTCAGATACGCAGTATTTT. It is translated as CASRPGLAGWSDTQYF. This chain joins TRBV11-2 and TRBJ2-3; 12 nucleotides match TRBD2. With 6 bases clipped from V and 4 bases from J, the junction kept 8 bases outside the gene matches. Germline loops: CDR1 SGHAT, CDR2 FQNNGV. CDR3 size: 16 residues.

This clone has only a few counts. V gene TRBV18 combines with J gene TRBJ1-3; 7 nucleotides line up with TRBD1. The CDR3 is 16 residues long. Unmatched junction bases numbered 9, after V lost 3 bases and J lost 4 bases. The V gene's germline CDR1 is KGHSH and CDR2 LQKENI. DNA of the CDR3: TGTGCCAGCTCACCGAAGGGGGCCGCGAGAGGAAACACCATATATTTT. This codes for CASSPKGAARGNTIYF.

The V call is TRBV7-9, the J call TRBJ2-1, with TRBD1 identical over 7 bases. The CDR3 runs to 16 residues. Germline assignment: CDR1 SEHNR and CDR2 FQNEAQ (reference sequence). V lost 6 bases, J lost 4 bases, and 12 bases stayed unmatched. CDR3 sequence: CASRNRYRGLYNEQFF. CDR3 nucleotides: TGTGCCAGCAGAAACCGATACAGGGGCCTTTACAATGAGCAGTTCTTC.

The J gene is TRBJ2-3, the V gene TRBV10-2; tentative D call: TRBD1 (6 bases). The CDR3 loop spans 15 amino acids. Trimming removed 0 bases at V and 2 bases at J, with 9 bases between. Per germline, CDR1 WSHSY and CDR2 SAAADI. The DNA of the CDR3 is TGCGCCAGCAGTGAGTCCGGACAGAACACAGATACGCAGTATTTT. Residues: CASSESGQNTDTQYF.

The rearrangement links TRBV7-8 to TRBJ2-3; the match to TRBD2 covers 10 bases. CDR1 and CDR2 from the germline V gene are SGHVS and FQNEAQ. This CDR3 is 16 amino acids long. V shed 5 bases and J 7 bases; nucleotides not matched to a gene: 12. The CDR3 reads CASSPWSGGALYTQYF. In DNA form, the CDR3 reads TGTGCCAGCAGCCCCTGGAGCGGGGGGGCCCTGTATACGCAGTATTTT.

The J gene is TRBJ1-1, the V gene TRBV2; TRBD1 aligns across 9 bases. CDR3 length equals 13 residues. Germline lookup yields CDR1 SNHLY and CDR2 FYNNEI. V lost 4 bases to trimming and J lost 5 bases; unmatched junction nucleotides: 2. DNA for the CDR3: TGTGCCAGCAGTGGGGACAGGGCTACTGAAGCTTTCTTT. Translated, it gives CASSGDRATEAFF.

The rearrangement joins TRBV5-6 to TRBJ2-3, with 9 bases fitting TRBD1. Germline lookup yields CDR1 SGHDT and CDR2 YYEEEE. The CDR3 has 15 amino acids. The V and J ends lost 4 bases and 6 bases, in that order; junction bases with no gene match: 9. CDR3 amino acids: CASSRPDRGGDTQYF. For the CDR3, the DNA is TGTGCCAGCAGCCGCCCGGACAGGGGCGGCGATACGCAGTATTTT.

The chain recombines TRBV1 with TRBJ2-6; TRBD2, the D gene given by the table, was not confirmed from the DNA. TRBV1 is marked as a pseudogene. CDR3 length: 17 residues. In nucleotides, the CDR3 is TGCACCAGCAGCGGCACGGGTTTGTGCAGTCGGGCCAACGTCCTGACTTTC. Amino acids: CTSSGTGLCSRANVLTF.

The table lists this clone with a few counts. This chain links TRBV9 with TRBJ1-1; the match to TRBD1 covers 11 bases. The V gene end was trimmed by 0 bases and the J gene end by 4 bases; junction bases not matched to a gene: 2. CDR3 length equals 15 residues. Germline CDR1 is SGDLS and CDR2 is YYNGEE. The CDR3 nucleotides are TGTGCCAGCAGCGTAGGGACAGGGGGCTTCACTGAAGCTTTCTTT. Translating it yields CASSVGTGGFTEAFF.

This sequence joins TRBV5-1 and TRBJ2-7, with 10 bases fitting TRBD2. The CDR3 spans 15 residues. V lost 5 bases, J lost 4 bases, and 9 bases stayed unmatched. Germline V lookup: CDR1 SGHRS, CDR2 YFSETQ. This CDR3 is CASRQTSGANYEQYV. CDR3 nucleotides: TGCGCCAGCAGACAAACTAGCGGGGCGAATTACGAGCAGTACGTC.

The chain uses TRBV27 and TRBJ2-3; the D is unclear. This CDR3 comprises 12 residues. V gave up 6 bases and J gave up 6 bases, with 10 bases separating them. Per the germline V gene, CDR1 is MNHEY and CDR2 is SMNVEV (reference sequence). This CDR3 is CASSIRGDTQYF. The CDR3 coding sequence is TGTGCCAGCAGCATCAGAGGTGATACGCAGTATTTT.

The DNA for the CDR3 is TGTGCCAGCATTCGGAGGGGCGCACAGCGGGAGAGGACAGATACGCAGTATTTT. Amino acids: CASIRRGAQRERTDTQYF. This sequence joins TRBV2 and TRBJ2-3; 8 positions agree with TRBD2. Germline CDR1 is SNHLY and CDR2 is FYNNEI. J lost 3 bases, V lost 7 bases, and 18 bases had no gene match. The CDR3 totals 18 residues.